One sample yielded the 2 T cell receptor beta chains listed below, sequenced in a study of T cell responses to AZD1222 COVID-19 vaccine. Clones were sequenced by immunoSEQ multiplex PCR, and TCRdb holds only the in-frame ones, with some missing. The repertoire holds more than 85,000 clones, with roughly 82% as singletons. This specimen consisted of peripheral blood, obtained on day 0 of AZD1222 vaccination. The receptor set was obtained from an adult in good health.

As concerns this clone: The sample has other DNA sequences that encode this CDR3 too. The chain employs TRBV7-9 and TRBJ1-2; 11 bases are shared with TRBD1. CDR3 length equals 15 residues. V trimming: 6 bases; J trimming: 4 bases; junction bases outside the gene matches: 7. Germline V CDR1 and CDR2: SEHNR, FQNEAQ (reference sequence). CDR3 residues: CASSSSGTGGYGYTF. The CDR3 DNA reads TGTGCCAGCAGTTCCTCCGGGACAGGGGGCTATGGCTACACCTTC.

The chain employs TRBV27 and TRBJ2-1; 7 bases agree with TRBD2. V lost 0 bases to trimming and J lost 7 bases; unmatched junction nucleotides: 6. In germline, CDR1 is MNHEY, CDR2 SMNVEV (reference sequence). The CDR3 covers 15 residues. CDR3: CASSLSGGLRNEQFF. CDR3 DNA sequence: TGTGCCAGCAGTTTATCCGGGGGGTTGCGAAATGAGCAGTTCTTC.